The 8 T cell receptor beta chains in this list originate from one sample, sequenced in a study of T cell changes during pregnancy in multiple sclerosis. Only in-frame clones appear in the TCRdb table, and some are missing; sequencing was by immunoSEQ multiplex PCR. The repertoire holds about 79,000 clones, with over 85% as singletons. The sequencing here drew on peripheral blood, taken in the second trimester of pregnancy. The receptor source for this set is a female donor in good health, enrolled as a control in a pregnancy study.

This chain links TRBV5-8 with TRBJ1-2; D gene ambiguous. V was trimmed by 0 bases and J by 4 bases, leaving 10 bases between them. Germline CDR1 reads SGHTS; CDR2 reads YDEGEE. There are 14 residues in the CDR3. The CDR3 DNA reads TGTGCCAGCAGCTTGGGGCCGACAACCTATGGCTACACCTTC. This translates into CASSLGPTTYGYTF.

This rearrangement joins TRBV19 to TRBJ2-5, with D unclear. Germline CDR1 is LNHDA and CDR2 is SQIVND (reference sequence). V gave up 6 bases and J gave up 5 bases, with 22 bases separating them. CDR3 length equals 16 residues. This CDR3 reads CASSSPRGEAMETQYF. In DNA, the CDR3 is TGTGCCAGTAGCTCCCCAAGAGGTGAAGCGATGGAGACCCAGTACTTC.

The genes are TRBV7-3 and TRBJ1-2; 7 bases fit TRBD1. The CDR3 length is 15 residues. V trimming: 1 base; J trimming: 7 bases; junction bases outside the gene matches: 9. Germline V CDR1 and CDR2: SGHTA, FQGTGA. CDR3 DNA: TGTGCCAGCAGCTTAATCCAGGGGGTGGATTCTGGCTACACCTTC. Translation gives CASSLIQGVDSGYTF.

The CDR3 bases are TGTGCCATCAGTAGCGGCGGGGGGCGCACCGGGGAGCTGTTTTTT. It encodes CAISSGGGRTGELFF. The J gene is TRBJ2-2, the V gene TRBV10-3, with 8 bases identical to TRBD2. The junction had 6 bases not matched to a gene; V was cut back by 5 bases and J by 4 bases. The CDR3 covers 15 residues. CDR1 is ENHRY and CDR2 is SYGVKD in the germline V gene.

In nucleotides, the CDR3 is TGTGCCAGCAGCTTCTTGAAGGGACTAGCGGGGTACGAGCAGTACTTC. Protein: CASSFLKGLAGYEQYF. This sequence joins TRBV7-9 and TRBJ2-7; TRBD2 aligns across 13 bases. Germline CDR1 reads SEHNR; CDR2 reads FQNEAQ (reference sequence). V lost 3 bases to trimming and J lost 4 bases; unmatched junction nucleotides: 6. The CDR3 length is 16 residues.

The rearrangement uses TRBV30 and TRBJ1-2; 8 positions agree with TRBD1. J was trimmed by 3 bases and V by 0 bases; bases with no gene match: 3. This CDR3 has 14 residues. Germline loops: CDR1 GTSNPN, CDR2 SVGIG (reference sequence). As DNA, the CDR3 is TGTGCCTGGAGTGTGCCAGGGGGCGACTATGGCTACACCTTC. Translated: CAWSVPGGDYGYTF. Complete variable domain (other parts from reference TRBV30 and TRBJ1-2): SQTIHQWPATLVQPVGSPLSLECTVEGTSNPNLYWYRQAAGRGLQLLFYSVGIGQISSEVPQNLSASRPQDRQFILSSKKLLLSDSGFYLCAWSVPGGDYGYTFGSGTRLTVV.

The chain's CDR3 is CASSGNLGTGDEKLFF. In nucleotides, the CDR3 is TGTGCCAGTAGTGGGAACCTCGGGACAGGGGATGAAAAACTGTTTTTT. The chain combines TRBV19 with TRBJ1-4; TRBD1 matches 10 bases. The germline CDR1 and CDR2 sequences are LNHDA and SQIVND (reference sequence). CDR3 length equals 16 residues. Germline trimming cut 5 bases from V and 6 bases from J; bases unmatched to any gene: 9.

This chain uses TRBV6-1 with TRBJ2-2, with TRBD2 as a possible D gene (5 bases). Per germline, CDR1 MNHNS and CDR2 SASEGT. The CDR3 consists of 15 residues. V was clipped by 6 bases and J by 2 bases, with 13 bases between them. The CDR3 region is CASSLEGGNTGELFF. The CDR3 bases are TGTGCCAGCAGCCTCGAGGGCGGTAACACCGGGGAGCTGTTTTTT.